These 21 T cell receptor beta chains came from one sample sequenced in a study of blood T cell repertoires in COVID-19. The assay was immunoSEQ multiplex PCR, and TCRdb's table has in-frame clones only and misses some. This sample has roughly 250,000 clones, with 75% to 90% found just once. The specimen sequenced was peripheral blood. Receptor source: a man between 60 and 75 years old who had recovered from COVID-19.

The chain employs TRBV27 and TRBJ1-5, with D unclear. The CDR3 consists of 13 residues. Germline V gene sequence: CDR1 MNHEY, CDR2 SMNVEV (reference sequence). The CDR3 region has the DNA TGTGCGCCCGCGGGGAAAAGGGCTCAGCCCCAGCATTTT. Translating it yields CAPAGKRAQPQHF.

The CDR3 region has the DNA TGTGCCAGCAGTGGCTGGGACAGGGGAAGGGAAAAACTGTTTTTT. Translated, it gives CASSGWDRGREKLFF. The rearrangement links TRBV27 to TRBJ1-4; 10 nucleotides line up with TRBD1. Germline lookup yields CDR1 MNHEY and CDR2 SMNVEV (reference sequence). The CDR3 loop spans 15 amino acids. The junction had 8 bases not matched to a gene; V was cut back by 5 bases and J by 8 bases.

The CDR3 here is CASSLRPGQGGSPLHF. The CDR3 bases are TGTGCCAGCAGCCTGAGACCGGGACAGGGAGGATCACCCCTCCACTTT. The genes are TRBV9 and TRBJ1-6, with TRBD1 matching 9 bases. The CDR3 runs 16 residues. Germline V gives CDR1 SGDLS, CDR2 YYNGEE. V lost 4 bases, J lost 10 bases, and 12 bases stayed unmatched. The full variable domain, completed using reference TRBV9 and TRBJ1-6, is DSGVTQTPKHLITATGQRVTLRCSPRSGDLSVYWYQQSLDQGLQFLIQYYNGEERAKGNILERFSAQQFPDLHSELNLSSLELGDSALYFCASSLRPGQGGSPLHFGNGTRLTVT.

The rearrangement uses TRBV18 and TRBJ2-4; TRBD1 matches at 9 bases. The CDR3 length is 16 residues. After removal of 4 bases from V and 1 base from J, the junction contained 5 bases not matched to a gene. CDR1 and CDR2 (germline): KGHSH, LQKENI. Written as DNA, the CDR3 is TGTGCCAGCTCACTCACAGGGGGCTCTGCCAAAAACATTCAGTACTTC. This translates into CASSLTGGSAKNIQYF.

V and J are TRBV4-1 and TRBJ2-7, with 8 bases identical to TRBD1. Looked up from germline, CDR1 is MGHRA and CDR2 is YSYEKL. Unmatched junction bases numbered 5, after V lost 0 bases and J lost 1 base. The CDR3 runs 16 residues. CDR3: CASSQDMDRVSYEQYF. The DNA for the CDR3 is TGCGCCAGCAGCCAAGACATGGACAGGGTTTCCTACGAGCAGTACTTC.

The rearrangement links TRBV3-1 (or the pseudogene TRBV3-2) to TRBJ2-5, with 13 bases aligning to TRBD2. J was trimmed by 2 bases and V by 2 bases; bases with no gene match: 5. The CDR3 spans 17 residues. Germline V lookup: CDR1 LGHDT, CDR2 YNNKEL (reference sequence). This CDR3 is CASSQKTSGGLQETQYF. In DNA form, the CDR3 reads TGTGCCAGCAGCCAAAAGACTAGCGGGGGGTTACAAGAGACCCAGTACTTC.

The chain is built from TRBV3-1 (or the pseudogene TRBV3-2) and TRBJ1-1, with D unclear. Trimming removed 1 base at V and 1 base at J, with 7 bases between. Germline assignment: CDR1 LGHDT and CDR2 YNNKEL (reference sequence). The CDR3 loop spans 14 amino acids. The CDR3 bases are TGTGCCAGCAGCCAAGGACGGAGGAACACTGAAGCTTTCTTT. Translating gives CASSQGRRNTEAFF.

The chain couples TRBV4-2 to TRBJ1-6, with a tentative D call TRBD1 (6 bases). V was shortened by 2 bases and J by 8 bases, with 16 bases between the two germline ends. CDR3 size: 16 residues. Germline-derived CDR1 and CDR2 are LGHNA and YNFKEQ. CDR3 nucleotide sequence: TGTGCCAGCAGCCAATCCCCAGGGGATCCGGATTCACCCCTCCACTTT. Its protein is CASSQSPGDPDSPLHF.

This chain links TRBV20-1 with TRBJ1-5; D is ambiguous. The CDR3 runs 14 residues. Trimming cost V 3 bases and J 2 bases, with 11 bases left between them. Germline CDR1 and CDR2: DFQATT and SNEGSKA (reference sequence). The CDR3 DNA reads TGCAGTGCTAGTTCTGGGCAGGGCAATCAGCCCCAGCATTTT. Protein product: CSASSGQGNQPQHF.

The chain employs TRBV3-1 (or the pseudogene TRBV3-2) and TRBJ2-5; D is uncertain. The CDR3 covers 15 residues. CDR1 and CDR2 from the germline V gene are LGHDT and YNNKEL (reference sequence). Trimming removed 2 bases from V and 4 bases from J, with 14 bases in between. This chain's CDR3 is CASSQLSVLGETQYF. The CDR3 DNA follows: TGTGCCAGCAGCCAATTGTCGGTCCTCGGAGAGACCCAGTACTTC.

V and J are TRBV30 and TRBJ1-1, with a possible D match to TRBD1 (6 bases). Trimming pared 3 bases from V and 4 bases from J, leaving 15 bases between. Germline CDR1 is GTSNPN and CDR2 is SVGIG (reference sequence). The length of the CDR3 is 14 residues. The CDR3 sequence is CAWRPTGRGTEAFF. The CDR3, as DNA: TGTGCCTGGAGACCTACAGGGAGGGGCACTGAAGCTTTCTTT.

The gene calls are TRBV24-1 and TRBJ2-3; 7 positions agree with TRBD2. Germline V lookup: CDR1 KGHDR, CDR2 SFDVKD. The CDR3 is 17 amino acids. Germline trimming cut 3 bases from V and 4 bases from J; bases unmatched to any gene: 12. The CDR3 is CATSDPILAKGSDTQYF. The CDR3 DNA reads TGTGCCACCAGTGATCCTATACTAGCGAAAGGGTCAGATACGCAGTATTTT.

The genes are TRBV3-1 (or the pseudogene TRBV3-2) and TRBJ1-2; 8 nucleotides align to TRBD1. Germline V lookup: CDR1 LGHDT, CDR2 YNNKEL (reference sequence). Trimming at V came to 0 bases and at J to 5 bases, leaving 11 bases not matched to a gene. The CDR3 extends over 17 amino acids. CDR3 sequence reads: CASSQDIGGQGRYGYTF. CDR3 sequence (DNA): TGTGCCAGCAGCCAAGATATCGGAGGACAGGGACGGTATGGCTACACCTTC.

The chain has TRBV4-1 and TRBJ1-4, with no clear D. The CDR3 runs 12 residues. Deletions cut 5 bases from V and 7 bases from J, with 8 bases between. Per germline, CDR1 MGHRA and CDR2 YSYEKL. The CDR3 here is CASSGYTEKLFF. CDR3 DNA: TGCGCCAGCAGCGGTTACACTGAAAAACTGTTTTTT.

The V call is TRBV10-3, the J call TRBJ1-4; D gene ambiguous. This CDR3 spans 12 amino acids. Germline V gene sequence: CDR1 ENHRY, CDR2 SYGVKD. V lost 6 bases and J 2 bases, leaving 4 bases between the germline ends. In nucleotides, the CDR3 is TGTGCCATCAGAGCTACTAATGAAAAACTGTTTTTT. It is translated as CAIRATNEKLFF.

V and J are TRBV20-1 and TRBJ1-1; a weak D match, TRBD1 (6 bases). Trimming pared 6 bases from V and 10 bases from J, leaving 15 bases between. CDR1 is DFQATT, CDR2 SNEGSKA, per germline (reference sequence). The CDR3 is made up of 11 amino acids. Here the CDR3 DNA reads TGCAGTGCACTTACAGGGAGGGGAGCTTTCTTT. Translation gives CSALTGRGAFF.

V is TRBV9 and J is TRBJ1-4; D is unresolved. The CDR3 extends over 14 amino acids. V lost 3 bases, J lost 7 bases, and 13 bases lay in between. The germline V gene encodes CDR1 SGDLS and CDR2 YYNGEE. The CDR3 DNA is TGTGCCAGCAGCGCGTCGCGGTCCTCTGAAAAACTGTTTTTT. It yields the protein CASSASRSSEKLFF.

CDR3 in DNA: TGCGCCAGCAGCTTGGGCGAGGCGAGTCAGCCCCAGCATTTT. Protein: CASSLGEASQPQHF. The V gene is TRBV5-1, the J gene TRBJ1-5, with unresolved D. V lost 0 bases and J 6 bases, leaving 10 bases between the germline ends. The germline V gene encodes CDR1 SGHRS and CDR2 YFSETQ. The CDR3 consists of 14 residues.

The V call is TRBV2, the J call TRBJ2-4; no definite D call. CDR1 and CDR2 (germline): SNHLY, FYNNEI. V lost 4 bases, J lost 8 bases, and 9 bases lay in between. The CDR3 spans 12 residues. In DNA form, the CDR3 reads TGTGCCAGCAGTGGCGTGTTGGACATTCAGTACTTC. It translates to CASSGVLDIQYF. Together with reference TRBV2 and TRBJ2-4, the CDR3 gives the full variable domain: EPEVTQTPSHQVTQMGQEVILRCVPISNHLYFYWYRQILGQKVEFLVSFYNNEISEKSEIFDDQFSVERPDGSNFTLKIRSTKLEDSAMYFCASSGVLDIQYFGAGTRLSVL.

The J gene is TRBJ1-2, the V gene TRBV6-5; D uncertain. Germline loops: CDR1 MNHEY, CDR2 SVGAGI. This CDR3 has 14 residues. The V end was cut by 7 bases, the J end by 5 bases, with 17 bases between. As DNA, the CDR3 is TGTGCCAGCACTTGGGGAAGAACGGGGTATGGCTACACCTTC. Its protein is CASTWGRTGYGYTF.

V and J are TRBV14 and TRBJ2-1, with D tentatively TRBD2 (7 bases). The CDR3 loop spans 14 amino acids. The germline V gene encodes CDR1 SGHDN and CDR2 FVKESK. V gave up 4 bases and J gave up 7 bases, with 14 bases separating them. CDR3 DNA sequence: TGTGCCAGCAGCCCCCGGGGGGCCCTGAATGAGCAGTTCTTC. The encoded protein is CASSPRGALNEQFF.